Presented here are 24 T cell receptor beta chains from one specimen sequenced in a study of human CD8 memory T cell subsets. TCR beta libraries were made by UMI-labeled 5' RACE. One entry per CDR3 protein, without DNA, is what TCRdb gives after re-calling the 5' RACE reads. This sample's table reports about 4,000 distinct CDR3 sequences. The sequenced sample consisted of CD8+ T cells from PBMCs. These receptor sequences come from a human donor in good health.

The chain employs TRBV9 and TRBJ1-2; TCRdb names TRBD1, which stays unverified in the absence of DNA. Germline lookup yields CDR1 SGDLS and CDR2 YYNGEE. The CDR3 length is 13 residues. CDR3 protein: CASSAGHKYGYTF.

The chain recombines TRBV6-1 with TRBJ2-7; TCRdb calls TRBD1, which cannot be checked without DNA. The CDR3 runs 16 residues. Per the germline V gene, CDR1 is MNHNS and CDR2 is SASEGT. The CDR3 region is CASSGFVGGSSYEQYF.

V is TRBV6-2 or TRBV6-3 and J is TRBJ2-7; TCRdb designates TRBD1, a call that cannot be tested without DNA. This CDR3 contains 15 residues. CDR1 MNHEY and CDR2 SVGEGT come from the germline V gene. Here the CDR3 reads CASSLTWDSAYEQYF.

The genes are TRBV5-1 and TRBJ2-5. The CDR3 is made up of 15 amino acids. From germline, CDR1 is SGHRS and CDR2 YFSETQ. The CDR3 protein is CASSLASEVQETQYF.

The chain has TRBV5-4 and TRBJ2-7; TCRdb names TRBD1, which stays unverified in the absence of DNA. In germline, CDR1 is SGHNT, CDR2 YYREEE (reference sequence). This CDR3 spans 13 amino acids. This CDR3 is CASSQGQTYEQYF.

This chain joins TRBV12-3 or TRBV12-4 and TRBJ2-7; TCRdb gives TRBD1 as the D gene, but with no DNA this cannot be confirmed. The CDR3 totals 15 residues. The CDR3 sequence is CASSLAGGRSYEQYF.

The rearrangement uses TRBV29-1 and TRBJ1-2; TCRdb gives TRBD1 as the D gene, but with no DNA this cannot be confirmed. The CDR3 length is 13 residues. CDR1 and CDR2 from the germline V gene are SQVTM and ANQGSEA. CDR3 protein: CSVGTGGMYGYTF.

CDR3 region: CASSIQGFSNQPQHF. The rearrangement uses TRBV5-8 and TRBJ1-5; the D call of TRBD1 rests on TCRdb alone, since no DNA is present to check it. Germline-derived CDR1 and CDR2 are SGHTS and YDEGEE. The CDR3 has 15 residues. Full variable domain (rest looked up from reference TRBV5-8 and TRBJ1-5): EAGVTQSPTHLIKTRGQQATLRCSPISGHTSVYWYQQALGLGLQFLLWYDEGEERNRGNFPPRFSGRQFPNYSSELNVNALELEDSALYLCASSIQGFSNQPQHFGDGTRLSIL.

By frequency, this clonotype registers medium-sized (0.01 to 0.1%). The chain uses TRBV28 and TRBJ2-2; the D call from TCRdb, TRBD1, cannot be confirmed without DNA. From germline, CDR1 is MDHEN and CDR2 SYDVKM. This CDR3 region has 16 residues. CDR3 region: CASSLGQGRNTGELFF. The entire variable domain, with the rest obtained from reference TRBV28 and TRBJ2-2, is as follows: DVKVTQSSRYLVKRTGEKVFLECVQDMDHENMFWYRQDPGLGLRLIYFSYDVKMKEKGDIPEGYSVSREKKERFSLILESASTNQTSMYLCASSLGQGRNTGELFFGEGSRLTVL.

J is TRBJ2-7 and V is TRBV11-2; the TRBD1 assignment by TCRdb is unverifiable without DNA. Germline lookup yields CDR1 SGHAT and CDR2 FQNNGV. The CDR3 has 12 residues. CDR3 protein: CASRDSSYEQYF.

The chain recombines TRBV5-1 with TRBJ1-1; TCRdb picks TRBD1, but there is no DNA to check that call. Germline assignment: CDR1 SGHRS and CDR2 YFSETQ. The CDR3 length is 14 residues. CDR3 sequence: CASSLEGASTEAFF.

The chain combines TRBV13 with TRBJ2-7; with no DNA, the TCRdb D assignment of TRBD2 cannot be verified. Germline V lookup: CDR1 PRHDT, CDR2 FYEKMQ (reference sequence). The CDR3 length is 17 residues. CDR3 sequence: CASSLARGGLTSYEQYF.

This chain joins TRBV7-8 and TRBJ2-3; TCRdb lists TRBD1, though no DNA is available to test this call. CDR1 is SGHVS and CDR2 is FQNEAQ in the germline V gene. There are 15 residues in the CDR3. Here the CDR3 reads CASSVDRGGRDTQYF.

The genes are TRBV6-1 and TRBJ1-6; the TRBD1 assignment by TCRdb is unverifiable without DNA. The CDR3 loop spans 14 amino acids. Germline-derived CDR1 and CDR2 are MNHNS and SASEGT. The CDR3: CASSEMTDNSPLHF.

The chain is built from TRBV7-9 and TRBJ1-1. Germline-derived CDR1 and CDR2 are SEHNR and FQNEAQ (reference sequence). The CDR3 length is 15 residues. CDR3 loop: CASSPWEGMSTEAFF.

The chain couples TRBV28 to TRBJ2-7; TCRdb calls TRBD2, which cannot be checked without DNA. Germline CDR1 is MDHEN and CDR2 is SYDVKM. CDR3 size: 15 residues. CDR3: CASSSLGLLAYEQYF.

This chain links TRBV7-2 with TRBJ1-4. Looked up from germline, CDR1 is SGHTA and CDR2 is FQGNSA. The CDR3 is made up of 14 amino acids. This chain's CDR3 is CASSPTWGNEKLFF.

The chain joins TRBV7-8 to TRBJ2-5; the D gene TCRdb calls, TRBD1, cannot be checked with no DNA. Per the germline V gene, CDR1 is SGHVS and CDR2 is FQNEAQ. The CDR3 has 18 amino acids. The CDR3 sequence: CASSRKRGPLSSQETQYF.

In terms of frequency, this clonotype is medium-sized. The chain has TRBV21-1 and TRBJ2-2; TCRdb reports TRBD1, a call that lacks DNA to check it against. TRBV21-1 is a known pseudogene. The CDR3 covers 17 residues. The CDR3 here is CASSKVTGATDTGELFF.

CDR3 loop: CASSGTSGGRNEQFF. The rearrangement joins TRBV5-5 to TRBJ2-1; TCRdb's D gene call, TRBD2, goes unchecked for lack of DNA. The CDR3 has 15 amino acids. Germline-derived CDR1 and CDR2 are SGHKS and YYEKEE (reference sequence).

The chain is built from TRBV7-2 and TRBJ2-1. The CDR3 loop spans 14 amino acids. Looked up from germline, CDR1 is SGHTA and CDR2 is FQGNSA. The CDR3 sequence is CASSPWDSYNEQFF.

The chain couples TRBV4-1 to TRBJ1-1. Germline V gene sequence: CDR1 MGHRA, CDR2 YSYEKL. CDR3 length: 14 amino acids. CDR3 amino acids: CASSSTRRGTEAFF.

The chain uses TRBV5-4 and TRBJ1-1; TCRdb designates TRBD1, a call that cannot be tested without DNA. Germline CDR1 is SGHNT and CDR2 is YYREEE (reference sequence). The CDR3 runs 15 residues. The CDR3 is CASSWGGAGRDEAFF.

The genes are TRBV6-6 and TRBJ1-3. Looked up from germline, CDR1 is MNHNY and CDR2 is SVGAGI (reference sequence). The CDR3 loop spans 13 amino acids. This chain's CDR3 is CASVGSSGNTIYF.